The 21 T cell receptor beta chains below all came from one sample that was sequenced in a study of blood T cell repertoires in COVID-19. The table came from immunoSEQ multiplex PCR; TCRdb's copy has only in-frame clones and leaves some out. This sample has roughly 400,000 clones, with about nine tenths found just once. Sequenced sample: PBMCs or T cells enriched from blood (not recorded which). These receptors all stem from a man aged 18 to 35 who had recovered from COVID-19.

The chain uses TRBV14 and TRBJ2-1; 12 bases align to TRBD2. J gave up 2 bases and V 4 bases, and 0 bases lay outside the gene matches. The CDR3 has 15 amino acids. Germline CDR1 and CDR2: SGHDN and FVKESK. The CDR3 reads CASSRTSGTYNEQFF. DNA for the CDR3: TGTGCCAGCAGCCGGACTAGCGGGACCTACAATGAGCAGTTCTTC. Supplemented by reference TRBV14 and TRBJ2-1, the full variable domain reads EAGVTQFPSHSVIEKGQTVTLRCDPISGHDNLYWYRRVMGKEIKFLLHFVKESKQDESGMPNNRFLAERTGGTYSTLKVQPAELEDSGVYFCASSRTSGTYNEQFFGPGTRLTVL.

The rearrangement uses TRBV13 and TRBJ1-2, with a tentative D call TRBD1 (6 bases). V was clipped by 6 bases and J by 3 bases, with 14 bases between them. The length of the CDR3 is 14 residues. The germline gives CDR1 PRHDT, CDR2 FYEKMQ (reference sequence). The CDR3 nucleotides read TGTGCCAGCAGGGCCGCCGCAGGGGACTATGGCTACACCTTC. Translation: CASRAAAGDYGYTF.

This sequence joins TRBV19 and TRBJ1-3; 9 nucleotides align to TRBD1. Trimming removed 5 bases from V and 4 bases from J; junction bases left unmatched: 6. In germline, CDR1 is LNHDA, CDR2 SQIVND (reference sequence). The CDR3 is 15 residues long. The CDR3 region is CASSYGQGWGNTIYF. DNA of the CDR3: TGTGCCAGTAGTTACGGACAGGGGTGGGGAAACACCATATATTTT.

The chain has TRBV10-2 and TRBJ2-7; possible D gene TRBD2, 5 bases. This CDR3 has 13 amino acids. Trimming removed 6 bases at V and 5 bases at J, with 14 bases between. Per germline, CDR1 WSHSY and CDR2 SAAADI. CDR3 in DNA: TGCGCCAGCAGCGACCCAACTAGGGACGAGCAGTACTTC. Protein sequence: CASSDPTRDEQYF.

This chain links TRBV30 with TRBJ1-2; no firm D call. In germline, CDR1 is GTSNPN, CDR2 SVGIG (reference sequence). This CDR3 is built from 13 residues. V lost 1 base, J lost 4 bases, and 10 bases lay in between. The DNA of the CDR3 is TGTGCCTGGAGTGACGGGTCAAGCTATGGCTACACCTTC. It codes for CAWSDGSSYGYTF.

This sequence joins TRBV24-1 and TRBJ2-1, with D perhaps TRBD1 (6 bases). Germline V CDR1 and CDR2: KGHDR, SFDVKD. The CDR3 covers 16 residues. V lost 2 bases and J 4 bases, leaving 14 bases between the germline ends. CDR3 region: CATSDYRANGYNEQFF. DNA of the CDR3: TGTGCCACCAGTGATTACAGGGCTAACGGATACAATGAGCAGTTCTTC.

This clone was counted a few times. The chain couples TRBV28 to TRBJ1-2, with 9 positions matching TRBD1. The V segment lost 1 base and the J segment 7 bases; nucleotides outside the gene matches: 7. CDR1 is MDHEN, CDR2 SYDVKM, per germline. The CDR3 has 15 residues. The CDR3 is CASSLYHRGLGGYTF. Written as DNA, the CDR3 is TGTGCCAGCAGTTTATACCACAGGGGGCTGGGTGGCTACACCTTC.

V gene TRBV9 combines with J gene TRBJ1-5; perhaps TRBD1 as D (6 bases). The CDR3 has 15 amino acids. Germline V CDR1 and CDR2: SGDLS, YYNGEE. V lost 0 bases to trimming and J lost 7 bases, with 14 bases between them. The CDR3 DNA follows: TGTGCCAGCAGCGTAGGAGGGGGAGTACAGCAGCCCCAGCATTTT. Translated: CASSVGGGVQQPQHF.

The chain joins TRBV28 to TRBJ2-5; 8 bases are shared with TRBD2. Germline CDR1 reads MDHEN; CDR2 reads SYDVKM. V shed 7 bases, J shed 5 bases, and the junction held 9 bases outside the gene matches. This CDR3 is built from 14 residues. CDR3 in DNA: TGTGCCAGCAACTTAGCGGGATCAGGGGAGACCCAGTACTTC. Translation: CASNLAGSGETQYF.

This clone has more than one count but fewer than ten. The chain combines TRBV12-3 or TRBV12-4 with TRBJ1-6; D unresolved. The CDR3 runs to 11 residues. V lost 4 bases, J lost 15 bases, and 10 bases lay in between. This CDR3 is CASSSGGVLHF. The DNA of the CDR3 is TGTGCCAGCAGTTCGGGTGGTGTCCTCCACTTT.

This chain joins TRBV5-1 and TRBJ2-2; perhaps TRBD1 as D (5 bases). Germline CDR1 is SGHRS and CDR2 is YFSETQ. The CDR3 runs 16 residues. The V gene lost 6 bases and the J gene lost 3 bases, with 18 bases spanning the gap. DNA for the CDR3: TGCGCCAGCACAAAAACAGGTACCCCTTACACCGGGGAGCTGTTTTTT. It codes for CASTKTGTPYTGELFF.

The chain links TRBV6-5 to TRBJ1-5; D gene ambiguous. This CDR3 has 15 amino acids. Germline CDR1 is MNHEY and CDR2 is SVGAGI. Trimming shortened V by 4 bases and J by 2 bases, and 12 bases separated the two germline ends. Here the CDR3 reads CASSFSYRGNQPQHF. The DNA of the CDR3 is TGTGCCAGCAGTTTCTCATATCGTGGCAATCAGCCCCAGCATTTT.

J is TRBJ2-2 and V is TRBV7-6; 12 bases are shared with TRBD2. CDR1 SGHVS and CDR2 FNYEAQ come from the germline V gene. The length of the CDR3 is 17 residues. The V segment lost 1 base and the J segment 0 bases; nucleotides outside the gene matches: 0. CDR3 amino acids: CASSLGTSGTNTGELFF. The DNA of the CDR3 is TGTGCCAGCAGCTTAGGGACTAGCGGGACGAACACCGGGGAGCTGTTTTTT. Supplemented by reference TRBV7-6 and TRBJ2-2, the full variable domain reads GAGVSQSPRYKVTKRGQDVALRCDPISGHVSLYWYRQALGQGPEFLTYFNYEAQQDKSGLPNDRFSAERPEGSISTLTIQRTEQRDSAMYRCASSLGTSGTNTGELFFGEGSRLTVL.

The chain joins TRBV12-5 to TRBJ1-5, with a weak D call TRBD1 (5 bases). V dropped 0 bases and J dropped 2 bases, with 11 bases sitting between them. The CDR3 has 16 amino acids. Germline values: CDR1 LGHNT, CDR2 FRNRAP. This CDR3 is CASGLVHQGRNQPQHF. CDR3 nucleotides: TGTGCTAGTGGTTTGGTACACCAGGGTCGCAATCAGCCCCAGCATTTT.

The gene calls are TRBV4-1 and TRBJ2-3; D remains ambiguous. This CDR3 is built from 16 residues. Trimming cost V 0 bases and J 5 bases, with 15 bases left between them. CDR1 and CDR2 (germline): MGHRA, YSYEKL. The CDR3 reads CASSQEVGGSVDTQYF. Written as DNA, the CDR3 is TGCGCCAGCAGCCAAGAAGTCGGCGGTTCGGTAGATACGCAGTATTTT.

The sample holds one count of this clone. The V call is TRBV30, the J call TRBJ1-2; D call uncertain. Trimming removed 2 bases from V and 3 bases from J, with 10 bases in between. The CDR3 has 13 amino acids. Germline V gene lookup returns CDR1 GTSNPN and CDR2 SVGIG (reference sequence). In nucleotides, the CDR3 is TGTGCCTGGAGTCACAGCGGCGACTATGGCTACACCTTC. Translation gives CAWSHSGDYGYTF.

This rearrangement joins TRBV15 to TRBJ2-7, with 7 bases aligning to TRBD1. Germline-derived CDR1 and CDR2 are LNHNV and YYDKDF (reference sequence). The length of the CDR3 is 16 residues. V gave up 0 bases and J gave up 2 bases; unmatched junction bases: 7. The DNA for the CDR3 is TGTGCCACCAGCAGAGATGCAGGGACAGTAGCCTACGAGCAGTACTTC. This encodes CATSRDAGTVAYEQYF.

The J gene is TRBJ1-2, the V gene TRBV18; D gene uncertain. The CDR3 extends over 13 amino acids. Germline CDR1 reads KGHSH; CDR2 reads LQKENI. Trimming took off 3 bases at V and 5 bases at J, with 10 bases between the two ends. The CDR3 sequence is CASSPGQAYGYTF. CDR3 DNA: TGTGCCAGCTCACCTGGGCAGGCTTATGGCTACACCTTC.

This chain uses TRBV10-3 with TRBJ1-1; unclear D gene. Trimming left V 4 bases short and J 0 bases short, with 9 bases between. This CDR3 has 14 amino acids. In germline, CDR1 is ENHRY, CDR2 SYGVKD. The CDR3 nucleotides read TGTGCCATCAGTGGGACTTCCATGAACACTGAAGCTTTCTTT. Translation: CAISGTSMNTEAFF.

The chain links TRBV6-5 to TRBJ2-7, with D possibly being TRBD2 (6 bases). The CDR3 covers 16 residues. The ends were cut back, 2 bases at V and 3 bases at J, with 17 bases in the middle. In germline, CDR1 is MNHEY, CDR2 SVGAGI. The CDR3 here is CASSYGRQLGGYEQYF. DNA of the CDR3: TGTGCCAGCAGTTACGGTCGCCAACTGGGGGGCTACGAGCAGTACTTC.

This chain connects TRBV9 to TRBJ1-1; D gene uncertain. This CDR3 contains 15 residues. Germline CDR1 is SGDLS and CDR2 is YYNGEE. Trimming removed 3 bases from V and 0 bases from J, with 12 bases in between. CDR3 sequence reads: CASSGGAAMNTEAFF. In nucleotides, the CDR3 is TGTGCCAGCAGCGGCGGAGCCGCTATGAACACTGAAGCTTTCTTT. The entire variable domain, with the rest obtained from reference TRBV9 and TRBJ1-1, is as follows: DSGVTQTPKHLITATGQRVTLRCSPRSGDLSVYWYQQSLDQGLQFLIQYYNGEERAKGNILERFSAQQFPDLHSELNLSSLELGDSALYFCASSGGAAMNTEAFFGQGTRLTVV.